The rows below give T cell receptor beta chains drawn from one sample of a study of CD8 T cells in Susac syndrome. In TCRdb, the immunoSEQ multiplex PCR reads were re-called with MiXCR into one record per CDR3 protein. The sample contains tens of thousands of distinct CDR3 sequences, 93% of which appear only once. The sequencing sample was made of CD8+ T cells from PBMCs. These receptors all come from a human donor with multiple sclerosis. The CDR3 runs from the conserved cysteine through the conserved F or W. D genes are given only for firm matches. Clone size is given for some rows only: seen once, a few or many times, or a class if the clone is expanded.

>few|TRBJ1-1|TRBV4-3|.
TGCGCCAGCAGCCAAGATATGGGAGGGCTACCTGAAGCTTTCTTT
CASSQDMGGLPEAFF
>.|TRBJ2-7|TRBV7-2|TRBD2
TGTGCCAGCAGCTTCGGACTAGCGGGGGACGAGCAGTACTTC
CASSFGLAGDEQYF
>few|TRBJ2-7|TRBV29-1|.
TGCAGCGTTGGAGAACAACCTATATCCTACGAGCAGTACTTC
CSVGEQPISYEQYF
>.|TRBJ2-7|TRBV12-3/TRBV12-4|.
TGTGCCAGCAGTCCCGGAGGGCTGGGCCTCCTCGAGCAGTACTTC
CASSPGGLGLLEQYF
>.|TRBJ2-7|TRBV30|.
TGTGCCTGGGCCGGGCCACCCAACTACGAGCAGTACTTC
CAWAGPPNYEQYF
>.|TRBJ1-1|TRBV10-2|.
TGCGCCAGCAGTGACGGGAGGGCTTTCTTT
CASSDGRAFF
>.|TRBJ1-5|TRBV7-9|.
TGTGCCAGCAGCCAGGGTAGTAATAGCAATCAGCCCCAGCATTTT
CASSQGSNSNQPQHF
>.|TRBJ1-2|TRBV12-3/TRBV12-4|.
TGTGCCAGCAGTGACGCCGGGGGGGGGTATGGCTACACCTTC
CASSDAGGGYGYTF
>.|TRBJ1-1|TRBV27|.
TGTGCCAGCAGTCCCCGGGGGGGGAACACTGAAGCTTTCTTT
CASSPRGGNTEAFF
>.|TRBJ1-1|TRBV3-1|.
TGTGCCAGCAGCCGGGCCTTTAGAACCGACACTGAAGCTTTCTTT
CASSRAFRTDTEAFF
>.|TRBJ1-2|TRBV2|TRBD1
TGTGCCAGCAGCCAACCCGGGACAGCTTCCTATGGCTACACCTTC
CASSQPGTASYGYTF
>.|TRBJ2-2|TRBV9|.
TGTGCCAGCAGCGTACCCCGGGCGGGGGCTAACACCGGGGAGCTGTTTTTT
CASSVPRAGANTGELFF
>.|TRBJ2-7|TRBV3-1|TRBD2
TGTGCCAGCAGCCAAGATAGCGGGGGATCAAACGAGCAGTACTTC
CASSQDSGGSNEQYF
>.|TRBJ2-7|TRBV4-1|.
TGCGCCAGCAGCCCCGTATATCCCGGGGAAGCCTACGAGCAGTACTTC
CASSPVYPGEAYEQYF
>.|TRBJ1-6|TRBV15|.
TGTGCCACCAGCAGAGAGGGGAAGGCTTCACCCCTCCACTTT
CATSREGKASPLHF
>.|TRBJ2-5|TRBV20-1|.
TGCAGTGCTAGTGGGCACAAGGATCCGAGGGGAGAGACCCAGTACTTC
CSASGHKDPRGETQYF
>once|TRBJ1-1|TRBV29-1|.
TGCAGCGTTCTTCGACAGAAAGAGCTGGACACTGAAGCTTTCTTT
CSVLRQKELDTEAFF
>.|TRBJ2-7|TRBV27|TRBD1
TGTGCCAGCAGTTTAAAAGGACAGGTGCCCTACGAGCAGTACTTC
CASSLKGQVPYEQYF
>.|TRBJ1-5|TRBV7-2|.
TGTGCCAGCAGCCCTCCCGAAGGCAATCAGCCCCAGCATTTT
CASSPPEGNQPQHF
>.|TRBJ2-2|TRBV7-9|.
TGTGCCAGCAGCTTAACAGGCACGAACACCGGGGAGCTGTTTTTT
CASSLTGTNTGELFF
>.|TRBJ2-5|TRBV10-3|TRBD1
TGTGCCATCAGCGAGACTAAGGGACAGGGCGGCGGGACCCAGTACTTC
CAISETKGQGGGTQYF
>once|TRBJ1-5|TRBV6-1|.
TGTGCCAGCAGTAAGATTGGTCAGCCCCAGCATTTT
CASSKIGQPQHF
>.|TRBJ1-1|TRBV4-1|TRBD1
TGCGCCAGCAGCCAAGGGGACAGCCTATTGAACACTGAAGCTTTCTTT
CASSQGDSLLNTEAFF
>.|TRBJ2-4|TRBV9|.
TGTGCCAGCAGCGTAGACATAGGAGCCAAAAACATTCAGTACTTC
CASSVDIGAKNIQYF
>.|TRBJ1-1|TRBV15|.
TGTGCCACCAGCAGAGAAATTCAGGGCACTGAAGCTTTCTTT
CATSREIQGTEAFF
>.|TRBJ1-2|TRBV12-3/TRBV12-4|.
TGTGCCAGCAGTTCCGCAGATTATGGCTACACCTTC
CASSSADYGYTF
>.|TRBJ2-7|TRBV9|.
TGTGCCAGCAGCGTAGGGGGGGACCTATCTCTGGAGCAGTACTTC
CASSVGGDLSLEQYF
>.|TRBJ1-1|TRBV19|.
TGTGCCAGTAGTACTTACAGGCTCATGAACACTGAAGCTTTCTTT
CASSTYRLMNTEAFF
>.|TRBJ2-3|TRBV10-3|TRBD2
TGTGCCATCAGTGTCCTAGCGGGGAGGAGAGCAGATACGCAGTATTTT
CAISVLAGRRADTQYF
>.|TRBJ1-2|TRBV7-9|TRBD1
TGTGCCAGCAGCCCTCAGGGGACAGGGGGCTTCTATGGCTACACCTTC
CASSPQGTGGFYGYTF
>.|TRBJ2-5|TRBV7-9|TRBD1
TGTGCCAGCAGCTCTGACAGGGTGAGAGAGACCCAGTACTTC
CASSSDRVRETQYF
>.|TRBJ2-5|TRBV13|.
TGTGCCAGCAGCCGCTGGGGCCAAGAGACCCAGTACTTC
CASSRWGQETQYF
>.|TRBJ2-7|TRBV11-3|.
TGTGCCAGCAGGTCGGGGAGCTCCTACGAGCAGTACTTC
CASRSGSSYEQYF
>.|TRBJ1-2|TRBV4-1|TRBD1
TGCGCCAGCAGCCACGAGCGCCAGGGGGCAGGAGGAGTGACCCCCAGAGGCTACACCTTC
CASSHERQGAGGVTPRGYTF
>.|TRBJ1-1|TRBV12-3/TRBV12-4|.
TGTGCCAGCAGTTTCGGGGGGCGGAACACTGAAGCTTTCTTT
CASSFGGRNTEAFF
>.|TRBJ1-2|TRBV7-9|.
TGTGCCAGCAGCTTAGCAGCGGAGACCTATGGCTACACCTTC
CASSLAAETYGYTF